Listed below are T cell receptor beta chains from one sample, sequenced in a study of a mutant IDH1 vaccine in newly diagnosed glioma. Libraries were prepared by immunoSEQ multiplex PCR; TCRdb keeps only in-frame clonotypes and omits some of them. Of tens of thousands of clones in the sample, about 88% were seen once. Their antigens remain unidentified. This sample comprised PBMCs, obtained from a glioma patient whose treatment included an IDH1 peptide vaccine. These receptors were collected from a young man with glioma. The CDR3 runs from the conserved cysteine through the conserved F or W. The D gene is left open where the match is weak. Expanded clones get a size class; other rows say once, few or many, or leave the size out.

abundance | d_gene | j_gene | v_gene | CDR3nt | CDR3aa
. | . | TRBJ1-1 | TRBV18 | TGTGCCAGCTCACCTGGGGGTAAGACTGAAGCTTTCTTT | CASSPGGKTEAFF
. | . | TRBJ1-2 | TRBV25-1 | TGTGCCAGCAGTGAATATAGCAGGGACTATGGCTACACCTTC | CASSEYSRDYGYTF
. | TRBD2 | TRBJ2-1 | TRBV6-5 | TGTGCCAGCAGTTATGGGACTAGCGGGGCCAATGAGCAGTTCTTC | CASSYGTSGANEQFF
. | . | TRBJ2-3 | TRBV4-2 | TGTGCCAGCAGCCAAGAGGGGGCCACAGATACGCAGTATTTT | CASSQEGATDTQYF
. | . | TRBJ1-1 | TRBV5-1 | TGCGCCAGCAGCCTTGACACCTTGAACACTGAAGCTTTCTTT | CASSLDTLNTEAFF
. | . | TRBJ2-6 | TRBV7-9 | TGTGCCAGCAGCTCACAACGGGACCGTGCCAACGTCCTGACTTTC | CASSSQRDRANVLTF
. | . | TRBJ2-7 | TRBV15 | TGTGCCACCAGCCCACGACTCCGGACTGAGAGGCAGTACTTC | CATSPRLRTERQYF
. | . | TRBJ1-1 | TRBV18 | TGTGCCAGCTCACCAGGGGGTAGCCTAACTGAAGCTTTCTTT | CASSPGGSLTEAFF
once | . | TRBJ2-4 | TRBV27 | TGTGCCAGCAGTTCAATGTCCGGGGGTCGGACACTTCAGTACTTC | CASSSMSGGRTLQYF
. | TRBD1 | TRBJ1-4 | TRBV28 | TGTGCCAGCAGCGTCCCGGGACAGGGGACGAAAAAACTGTTTTTT | CASSVPGQGTKKLFF
. | . | TRBJ1-2 | TRBV2 | TGTGCCAGCAGGAGCGACAGCCTTAACTATGGCTACACCTTC | CASRSDSLNYGYTF